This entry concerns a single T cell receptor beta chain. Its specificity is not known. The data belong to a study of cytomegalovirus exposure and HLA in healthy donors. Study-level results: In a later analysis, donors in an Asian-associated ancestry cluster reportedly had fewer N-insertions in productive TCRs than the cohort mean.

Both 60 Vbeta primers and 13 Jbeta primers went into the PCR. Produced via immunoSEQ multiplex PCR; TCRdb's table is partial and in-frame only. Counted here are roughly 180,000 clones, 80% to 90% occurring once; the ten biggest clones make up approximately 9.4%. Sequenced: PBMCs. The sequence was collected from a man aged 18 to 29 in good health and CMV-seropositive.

The CDR3 DNA is TGTGCCAGCAGCTTGGGCGGGACAGGGTTTACGGCTTTCTTT. Protein product: CASSLGGTGFTAFF. The chain has TRBV5-8 and TRBJ1-1; TRBD1 matches 9 bases. The V gene's germline CDR1 is SGHTS and CDR2 YDEGEE. There are 14 residues in the CDR3. V trimming: 0 bases; J trimming: 11 bases; junction bases outside the gene matches: 8.